This TCR beta chain came from a study of shared clonotypes between healthy human individuals. This clone appeared a single time. Its antigen is undetermined. The study, taken as a whole, reports: Memory subsets generally showed smaller estimated richness than naive subsets did.

CD45RO-negative, CCR7-selected cells formed the naive CD8 fraction, which excluded terminally differentiated effector memory CD45RA+ cells. The ends were cut back, 1 base at V and 8 bases at J, with 12 bases in the middle. Germline CDR1 SGHTA, CDR2 FQGNSA. This CDR3 spans 15 amino acids. Measured with immunoSEQ multiplex PCR; TCRdb has only the in-frame clones, and not every one. Of around 2,000,000 clones listed, approximately 95% are singletons. The V gene is TRBV7-2, the J gene TRBJ1-6; no definite D call. What was sequenced was naive CD8+ T cells sorted from blood. The TCR originated in a man between 18 and 29 years old in good health. In DNA, the CDR3 is TGTGCCAGCAGCTTAGGGCAGCCACCTTATTCACCCCTCCACTTT. Encoded protein: CASSLGQPPYSPLHF. The full variable domain, completed using reference TRBV7-2 and TRBJ1-6, is GAGVSQSPSNKVTEKGKDVELRCDPISGHTALYWYRQSLGQGLEFLIYFQGNSAPDKSGLPSDRFSAERTGGSVSTLTIQRTQQEDSAVYLCASSLGQPPYSPLHFGNGTRLTVT.